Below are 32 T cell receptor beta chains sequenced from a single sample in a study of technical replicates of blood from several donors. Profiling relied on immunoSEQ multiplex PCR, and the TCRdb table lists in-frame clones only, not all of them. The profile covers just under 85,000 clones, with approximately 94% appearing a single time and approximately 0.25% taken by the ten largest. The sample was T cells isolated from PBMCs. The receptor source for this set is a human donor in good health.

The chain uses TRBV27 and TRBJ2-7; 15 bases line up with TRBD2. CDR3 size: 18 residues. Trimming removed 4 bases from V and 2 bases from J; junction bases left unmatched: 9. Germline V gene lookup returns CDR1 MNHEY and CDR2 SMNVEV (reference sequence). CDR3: CASSSLGLAGGPPYEQYF. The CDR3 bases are TGTGCCAGCAGTTCCCTAGGACTAGCGGGAGGGCCCCCCTACGAGCAGTACTTC.

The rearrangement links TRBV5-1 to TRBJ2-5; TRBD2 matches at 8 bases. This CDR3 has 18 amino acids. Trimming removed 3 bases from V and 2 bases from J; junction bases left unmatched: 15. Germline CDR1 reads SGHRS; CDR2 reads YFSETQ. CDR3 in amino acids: CASSWSPRGSGGQETQYF. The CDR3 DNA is TGCGCCAGCAGCTGGTCCCCCCGGGGGAGCGGGGGACAAGAGACCCAGTACTTC.

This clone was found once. In DNA form, the CDR3 reads TGTGCCAGCTCTTTCTCCCGCTCCTACGAGCAGTACTTC. It yields the protein CASSFSRSYEQYF. The J gene is TRBJ2-7, the V gene TRBV19; D not certain. The CDR3 covers 13 residues. Between the trimmed V and J ends, which lost 9 bases and 0 bases, there was a span of 12 bases. The germline V gene has CDR1 LNHDA and CDR2 SQIVND (reference sequence).

CDR3 sequence reads: CASSDPGKAAYEQYF. The DNA of the CDR3 is TGTGCCAGCAGTGACCCGGGAAAGGCTGCCTACGAGCAGTACTTC. The chain has TRBV6-1 and TRBJ2-7, with D possibly TRBD2 on 5 matching bases. V was clipped by 3 bases and J by 2 bases, with 14 bases between them. This CDR3 has 15 amino acids. CDR1 is MNHNS, CDR2 SASEGT, per germline.

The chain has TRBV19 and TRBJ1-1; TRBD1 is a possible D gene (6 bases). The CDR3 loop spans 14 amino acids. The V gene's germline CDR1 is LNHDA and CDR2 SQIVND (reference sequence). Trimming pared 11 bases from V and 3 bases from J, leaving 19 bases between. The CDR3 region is CASCIRGPDTEAFF. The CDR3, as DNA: TGTGCCTCTTGCATCAGGGGCCCTGACACTGAAGCTTTCTTT. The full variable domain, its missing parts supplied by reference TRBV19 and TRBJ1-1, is DGGITQSPKYLFRKEGQNVTLSCEQNLNHDAMYWYRQDPGQGLRLIYYSQIVNDFQKGDIAEGYSVSREKKESFPLTVTSAQKNPTAFYLCASCIRGPDTEAFFGQGTRLTVV.

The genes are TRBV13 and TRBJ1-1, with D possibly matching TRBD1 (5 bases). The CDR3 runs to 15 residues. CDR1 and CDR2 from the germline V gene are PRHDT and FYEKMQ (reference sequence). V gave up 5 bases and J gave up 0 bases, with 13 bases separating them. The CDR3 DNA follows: TGTGCCAGCAGCCCGAGACAGTTTCTGAACACTGAAGCTTTCTTT. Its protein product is CASSPRQFLNTEAFF.

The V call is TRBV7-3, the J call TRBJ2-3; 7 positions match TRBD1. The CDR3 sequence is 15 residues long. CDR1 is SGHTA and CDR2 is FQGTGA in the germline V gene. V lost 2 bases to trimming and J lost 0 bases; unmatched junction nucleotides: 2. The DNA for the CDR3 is TGTGCCAGCAGCTTACGGGACAGTAGCACAGATACGCAGTATTTT. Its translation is CASSLRDSSTDTQYF.

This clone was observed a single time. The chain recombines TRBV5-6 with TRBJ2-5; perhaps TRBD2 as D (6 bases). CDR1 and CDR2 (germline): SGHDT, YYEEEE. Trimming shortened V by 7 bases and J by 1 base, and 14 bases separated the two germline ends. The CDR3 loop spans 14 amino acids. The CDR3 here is CASSVGGAQETQYF. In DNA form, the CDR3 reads TGTGCCAGCTCAGTAGGAGGGGCCCAAGAGACCCAGTACTTC.

The DNA for the CDR3 is TGTGCCAGCAGGAGCCCACTACCCCAAGAGACCCAGTACTTC. Its translation is CASRSPLPQETQYF. This rearrangement joins TRBV6-1 to TRBJ2-5; D remains unclear. Trimming removed 6 bases at V and 1 base at J, with 12 bases between. CDR3 size: 14 residues. The germline CDR1 and CDR2 sequences are MNHNS and SASEGT.

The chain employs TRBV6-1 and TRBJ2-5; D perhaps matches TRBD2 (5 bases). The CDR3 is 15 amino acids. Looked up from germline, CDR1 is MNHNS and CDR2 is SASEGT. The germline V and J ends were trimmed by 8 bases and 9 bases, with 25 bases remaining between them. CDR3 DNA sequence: TGTGCCAGCGGAGAGGCGGTTTCTCGGTCGGAGGCCCAGTACTTC. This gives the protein CASGEAVSRSEAQYF.

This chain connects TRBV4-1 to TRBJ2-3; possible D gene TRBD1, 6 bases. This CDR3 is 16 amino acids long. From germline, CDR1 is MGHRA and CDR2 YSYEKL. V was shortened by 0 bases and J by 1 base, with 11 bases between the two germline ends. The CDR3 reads CASSQEGGAGTDTQYF. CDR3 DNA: TGCGCCAGCAGCCAAGAAGGGGGAGCCGGCACAGATACGCAGTATTTT.

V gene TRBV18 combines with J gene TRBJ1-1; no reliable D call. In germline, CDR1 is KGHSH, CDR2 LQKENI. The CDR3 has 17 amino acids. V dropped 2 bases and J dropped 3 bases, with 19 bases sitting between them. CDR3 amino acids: CASSPEGGTLPHTEAFF. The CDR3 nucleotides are TGTGCCAGCTCACCAGAAGGCGGAACCCTGCCACACACTGAAGCTTTCTTT.

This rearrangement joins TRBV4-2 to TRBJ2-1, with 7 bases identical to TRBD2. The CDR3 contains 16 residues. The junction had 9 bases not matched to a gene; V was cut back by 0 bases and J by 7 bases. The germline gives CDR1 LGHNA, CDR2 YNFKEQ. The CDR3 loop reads CASSQDLGAGRNEQFF. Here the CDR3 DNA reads TGTGCCAGCAGCCAAGATTTAGGAGCGGGAAGGAATGAGCAGTTCTTC.

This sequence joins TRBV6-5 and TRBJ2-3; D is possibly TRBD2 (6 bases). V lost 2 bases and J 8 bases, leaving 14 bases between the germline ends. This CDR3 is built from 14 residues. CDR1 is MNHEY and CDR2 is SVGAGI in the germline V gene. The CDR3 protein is CASSYGRGKGTQYF. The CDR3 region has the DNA TGTGCCAGCAGTTACGGGCGGGGAAAGGGTACGCAGTATTTT.

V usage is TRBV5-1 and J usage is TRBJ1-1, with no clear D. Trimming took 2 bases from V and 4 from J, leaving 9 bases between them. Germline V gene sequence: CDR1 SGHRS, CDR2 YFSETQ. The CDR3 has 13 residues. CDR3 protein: CASSFSTGTEAFF. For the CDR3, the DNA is TGCGCCAGCAGCTTCTCGACGGGCACTGAAGCTTTCTTT.

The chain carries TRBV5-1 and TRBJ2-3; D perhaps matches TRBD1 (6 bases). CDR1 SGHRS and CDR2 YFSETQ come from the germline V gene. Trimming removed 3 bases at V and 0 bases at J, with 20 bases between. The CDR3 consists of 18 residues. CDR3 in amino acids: CASSSSIIGQSSTDTQYF. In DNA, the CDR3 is TGCGCCAGCAGCTCGTCGATTATAGGACAGTCTAGCACAGATACGCAGTATTTT.

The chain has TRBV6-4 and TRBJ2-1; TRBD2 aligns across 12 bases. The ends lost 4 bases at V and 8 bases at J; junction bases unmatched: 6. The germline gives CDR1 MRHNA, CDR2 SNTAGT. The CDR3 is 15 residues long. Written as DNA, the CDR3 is TGTGCCAGCAGTGGACTAGCGGGGGCCGGGGATGAGCAGTTCTTC. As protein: CASSGLAGAGDEQFF.

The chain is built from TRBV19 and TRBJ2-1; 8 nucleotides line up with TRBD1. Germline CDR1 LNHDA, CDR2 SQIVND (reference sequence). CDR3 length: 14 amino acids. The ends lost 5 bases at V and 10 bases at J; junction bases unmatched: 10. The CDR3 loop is CASSASGGSPEQFF. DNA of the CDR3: TGTGCCAGTAGTGCCTCAGGGGGCTCTCCCGAGCAGTTCTTC.

The CDR3 spells CASSKGAAHGYTF. CDR3 bases: TGTGCCAGCAGCAAAGGTGCGGCTCATGGCTACACCTTC. The chain combines TRBV21-1 with TRBJ1-2. TRBV21-1 is labeled a pseudogene. The CDR3 loop spans 13 amino acids.

The CDR3 region is CASSITTGTYEQYF. The CDR3 DNA reads TGTGCCAGTAGTATCACGACAGGGACCTACGAGCAGTACTTC. This chain connects TRBV19 to TRBJ2-7; 7 nucleotides agree with TRBD1. This CDR3 is built from 14 residues. CDR1 LNHDA and CDR2 SQIVND come from the germline V gene (reference sequence). V was pared by 3 bases and J by 2 bases, with 4 bases of the junction left unmatched.

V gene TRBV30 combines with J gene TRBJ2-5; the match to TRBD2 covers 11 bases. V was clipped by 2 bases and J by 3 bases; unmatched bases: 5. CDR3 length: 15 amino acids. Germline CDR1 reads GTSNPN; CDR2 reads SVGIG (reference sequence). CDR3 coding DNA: TGTGCCTGGAGTCTGCCGGGACTAGCGGAAGAGACCCAGTACTTC. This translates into CAWSLPGLAEETQYF.

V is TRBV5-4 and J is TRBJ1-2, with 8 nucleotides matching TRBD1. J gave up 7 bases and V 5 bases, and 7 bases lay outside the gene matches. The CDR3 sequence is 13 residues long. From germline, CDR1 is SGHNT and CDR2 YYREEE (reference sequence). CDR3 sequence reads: CASRPTGVGGYTF. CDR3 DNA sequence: TGTGCCAGCAGACCGACAGGGGTAGGTGGCTACACCTTC. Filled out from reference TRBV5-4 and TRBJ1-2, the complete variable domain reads ETGVTQSPTHLIKTRGQQVTLRCSSQSGHNTVSWYQQALGQGPQFIFQYYREEENGRGNFPPRFSGLQFPNYSSELNVNALELDDSALYLCASRPTGVGGYTFGSGTRLTVV.

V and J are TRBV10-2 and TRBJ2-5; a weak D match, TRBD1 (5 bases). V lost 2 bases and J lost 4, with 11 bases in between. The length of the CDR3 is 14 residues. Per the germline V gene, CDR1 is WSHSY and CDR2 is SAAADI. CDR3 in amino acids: CASSEPPGIETQYF. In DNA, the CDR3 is TGCGCCAGCAGTGAGCCGCCAGGGATAGAGACCCAGTACTTC.

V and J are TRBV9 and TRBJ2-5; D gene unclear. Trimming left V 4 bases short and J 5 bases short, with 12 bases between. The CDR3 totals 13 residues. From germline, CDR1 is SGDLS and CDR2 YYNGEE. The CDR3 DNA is TGTGCCAGCAGCTTACAGTCAGAGGAGACCCAGTACTTC. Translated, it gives CASSLQSEETQYF.

CDR3 residues: CASSQGAGEGEQFF. The DNA for the CDR3 is TGTGCCAGCAGCCAGGGAGCGGGAGAGGGTGAGCAGTTCTTC. The chain has TRBV4-2 and TRBJ2-1, with 8 bases lining up with TRBD2. Germline CDR1 LGHNA, CDR2 YNFKEQ. This CDR3 spans 14 amino acids. Losses at the gene ends were 3 bases for V and 9 bases for J; bases not matched to a gene: 7.

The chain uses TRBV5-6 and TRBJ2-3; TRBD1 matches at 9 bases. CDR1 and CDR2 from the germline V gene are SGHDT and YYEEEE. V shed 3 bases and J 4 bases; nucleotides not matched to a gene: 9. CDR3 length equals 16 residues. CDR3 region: CASSSLGQGLPDTQYF. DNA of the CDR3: TGTGCCAGCAGCTCACTGGGACAGGGATTGCCAGATACGCAGTATTTT.

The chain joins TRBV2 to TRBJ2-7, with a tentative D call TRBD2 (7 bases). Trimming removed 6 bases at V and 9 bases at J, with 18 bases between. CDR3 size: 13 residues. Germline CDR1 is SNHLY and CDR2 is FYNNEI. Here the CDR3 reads CASRGGPTAAQYF. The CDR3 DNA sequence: TGTGCCAGCAGGGGGGGGCCCACGGCCGCGCAGTACTTC. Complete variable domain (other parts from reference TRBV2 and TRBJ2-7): EPEVTQTPSHQVTQMGQEVILRCVPISNHLYFYWYRQILGQKVEFLVSFYNNEISEKSEIFDDQFSVERPDGSNFTLKIRSTKLEDSAMYFCASRGGPTAAQYFGPGTRLTVT.

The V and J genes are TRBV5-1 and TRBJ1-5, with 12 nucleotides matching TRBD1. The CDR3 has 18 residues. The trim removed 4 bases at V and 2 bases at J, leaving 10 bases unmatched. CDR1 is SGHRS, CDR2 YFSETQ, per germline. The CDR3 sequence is CASSKGGTGGRGNQPQHF. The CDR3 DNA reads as TGCGCCAGCAGCAAGGGGGGGACAGGGGGCCGGGGCAATCAGCCCCAGCATTTT.

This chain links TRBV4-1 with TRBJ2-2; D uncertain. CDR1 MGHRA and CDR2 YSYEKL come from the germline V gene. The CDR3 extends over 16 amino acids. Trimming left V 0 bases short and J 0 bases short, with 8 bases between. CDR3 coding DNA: TGCGCCAGCAGCCAAGATGCACTCACGAACACCGGGGAGCTGTTTTTT. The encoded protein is CASSQDALTNTGELFF.

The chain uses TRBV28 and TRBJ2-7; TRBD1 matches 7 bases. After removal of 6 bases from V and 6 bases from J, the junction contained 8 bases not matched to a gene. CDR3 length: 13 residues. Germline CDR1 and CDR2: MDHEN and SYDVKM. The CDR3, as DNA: TGTGCCAGCAGATCGCAGGGGGTGGGCGAGCAGTACTTC. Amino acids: CASRSQGVGEQYF.

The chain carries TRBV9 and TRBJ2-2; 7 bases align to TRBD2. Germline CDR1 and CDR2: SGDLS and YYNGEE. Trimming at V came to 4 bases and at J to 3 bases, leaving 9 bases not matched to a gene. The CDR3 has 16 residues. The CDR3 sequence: CASSSTGTTYTGELFF. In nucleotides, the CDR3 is TGTGCCAGCAGCTCAACCGGGACTACGTACACCGGGGAGCTGTTTTTT.

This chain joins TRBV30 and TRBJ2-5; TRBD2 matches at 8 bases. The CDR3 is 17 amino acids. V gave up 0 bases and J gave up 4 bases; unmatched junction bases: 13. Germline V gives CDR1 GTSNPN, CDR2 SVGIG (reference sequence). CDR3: CAWSVWPGGQAGETQYF. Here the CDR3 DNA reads TGTGCCTGGAGTGTATGGCCGGGGGGGCAAGCGGGAGAGACCCAGTACTTC. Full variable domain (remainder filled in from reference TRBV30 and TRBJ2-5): SQTIHQWPATLVQPVGSPLSLECTVEGTSNPNLYWYRQAAGRGLQLLFYSVGIGQISSEVPQNLSASRPQDRQFILSSKKLLLSDSGFYLCAWSVWPGGQAGETQYFGPGTRLLVL.